The 27 T cell receptor beta chains listed next were all sequenced from one sample in a study of blood T cell repertoires in COVID-19. Data came from immunoSEQ multiplex PCR; TCRdb stores just in-frame clones and leaves some out. This table has over 300,000 clones, over 75% appearing once. The sample was PBMCs or T cells enriched from blood (not recorded which). These receptors all stem from a woman in her thirties with acute COVID-19.

This clone was counted a single time. This CDR3 is CATSDLAGAGTGELFF. In nucleotides, the CDR3 is TGTGCCACCAGTGATTTGGCGGGGGCTGGAACCGGGGAGCTGTTTTTT. This chain joins TRBV24-1 and TRBJ2-2, with D possibly TRBD2 on 7 matching bases. The CDR3 length is 16 residues. Trimming removed 0 bases from V and 5 bases from J, with 12 bases in between. Germline lookup yields CDR1 KGHDR and CDR2 SFDVKD.

The chain has TRBV5-1 and TRBJ2-6; no reliable D call. Per the germline V gene, CDR1 is SGHRS and CDR2 is YFSETQ. The CDR3 sequence is 18 residues long. V lost 3 bases and J 0 bases, leaving 16 bases between the germline ends. In nucleotides, the CDR3 is TGCGCCAGCAGCTGGATGGGCAGTACTTACTCTGGGGCCAACGTCCTGACTTTC. As protein: CASSWMGSTYSGANVLTF.

This chain links TRBV3-1 (or the pseudogene TRBV3-2) with TRBJ1-6, with TRBD1 matching 7 bases. V lost 1 base, J lost 6 bases, and 3 bases stayed unmatched. The CDR3 consists of 15 residues. From germline, CDR1 is LGHDT and CDR2 YNNKEL (reference sequence). The CDR3 nucleotides read TGTGCCAGCAGCCAAGGACAGGGTGGTAATTCACCCCTCCACTTT. The encoded protein is CASSQGQGGNSPLHF.

The V gene is TRBV27, the J gene TRBJ1-5, with 8 bases that match TRBD1. The V gene end was trimmed by 6 bases and the J gene end by 2 bases; junction bases not matched to a gene: 6. The CDR3 sequence is 15 residues long. The V gene's germline CDR1 is MNHEY and CDR2 SMNVEV (reference sequence). For the CDR3, the DNA is TGTGCCAGCAGGGCAGGGGGCGCGGGCAATCAGCCCCAGCATTTT. This sequence encodes CASRAGGAGNQPQHF.

CDR3 sequence (DNA): TGTGCCAGCAGTTTACGAGCGGGGGGTCACGAGCAGTACTTC. Amino acid sequence: CASSLRAGGHEQYF. J is TRBJ2-7 and V is TRBV27; 9 bases are a match to TRBD2. The CDR3 contains 14 residues. The V gene's germline CDR1 is MNHEY and CDR2 SMNVEV (reference sequence). The V gene end was trimmed by 2 bases and the J gene end by 5 bases; junction bases not matched to a gene: 4.

The CDR3 spells CASSLNRLNYGYTF. The CDR3 DNA reads as TGTGCCAGCAGCTTGAACAGGCTTAACTATGGCTACACCTTC. This chain joins TRBV5-4 and TRBJ1-2; maybe TRBD1 (5 bases). The V end was cut by 1 base, the J end by 1 base, with 8 bases between. The CDR3 covers 14 residues. Germline V gene sequence: CDR1 SGHNT, CDR2 YYREEE (reference sequence).

The rearrangement joins TRBV7-2 to TRBJ2-1, with D maybe TRBD2 (6 bases). V was clipped by 2 bases and J by 8 bases, with 13 bases between them. CDR1 and CDR2 from the germline V gene are SGHTA and FQGNSA. The CDR3 loop spans 14 amino acids. The CDR3 spells CASSLNRGGDEQFF. CDR3 coding DNA: TGTGCCAGCAGCTTAAACCGGGGCGGGGATGAGCAGTTCTTC.

The rearrangement links TRBV7-8 to TRBJ1-5; 8 bases are shared with TRBD1. Looked up from germline, CDR1 is SGHVS and CDR2 is FQNEAQ. V lost 5 bases and J lost 6; bases outside the gene matches: 18. CDR3 length: 18 residues. Written as DNA, the CDR3 is TGTGCCAGCAGCCCCCTCGCACGGGGCAGGGGGCTTGCTCAGCCCCAGCATTTT. Translation gives CASSPLARGRGLAQPQHF.

The chain is built from TRBV5-8 and TRBJ2-7, with 8 bases that match TRBD1. The CDR3 totals 16 residues. V lost 2 bases and J lost 1; bases outside the gene matches: 8. Germline V gene data show CDR1 as SGHTS and CDR2 as YDEGEE. The CDR3 sequence: CASSFSRDRLSYEQYF. In DNA form, the CDR3 reads TGTGCCAGCAGCTTCTCCCGGGACAGGCTTTCCTACGAGCAGTACTTC.

This chain uses TRBV19 with TRBJ1-2, with 12 bases lining up with TRBD1. V was clipped by 3 bases and J by 8 bases; unmatched bases: 7. This CDR3 contains 15 residues. The V gene's germline CDR1 is LNHDA and CDR2 SQIVND (reference sequence). This CDR3 is CASSMGQGARRGYTF. CDR3 coding DNA: TGTGCCAGTAGTATGGGACAGGGGGCTCGTCGGGGCTACACCTTC.

V usage is TRBV6-5 and J usage is TRBJ2-2; 10 positions agree with TRBD1. The CDR3 extends over 16 amino acids. Losses at the gene ends were 0 bases for V and 4 bases for J; bases not matched to a gene: 2. CDR1 MNHEY and CDR2 SVGAGI come from the germline V gene. The CDR3 bases are TGTGCCAGCAGTTACTCGGGACAGGGGTTCACCGGGGAGCTGTTTTTT. Amino acids: CASSYSGQGFTGELFF.

This clone is a singleton in its sample. In DNA, the CDR3 is TGTGCCAGCAGTGAAGCGCGACTTGAACTGTTTTTT. It is translated as CASSEARLELFF. The chain combines TRBV2 with TRBJ1-4, with unresolved D. Trimming cost V 0 bases and J 12 bases, with 8 bases left between them. Per the germline V gene, CDR1 is SNHLY and CDR2 is FYNNEI. The CDR3 totals 12 residues.

The chain employs TRBV6-1 and TRBJ1-1, with a weak D call TRBD1 (5 bases). This CDR3 spans 14 amino acids. Trimming removed 2 bases from V and 8 bases from J, with 15 bases in between. Looked up from germline, CDR1 is MNHNS and CDR2 is SASEGT. Here the CDR3 reads CASSEKQAVAEAFF. As DNA, the CDR3 is TGTGCCAGCAGTGAAAAACAGGCCGTAGCCGAAGCTTTCTTT.

In this sample, this clone turned up once. The chain links TRBV28 to TRBJ2-7; 8 bases match TRBD1. This CDR3 is 14 amino acids long. CDR1 is MDHEN and CDR2 is SYDVKM in the germline V gene. V was pared by 7 bases and J by 2 bases, with 7 bases of the junction left unmatched. The chain's CDR3 is CASTQTGVPYEQYF. The DNA for the CDR3 is TGTGCCAGCACCCAGACAGGGGTCCCCTACGAGCAGTACTTC. Together with reference TRBV28 and TRBJ2-7, the CDR3 gives the full variable domain: DVKVTQSSRYLVKRTGEKVFLECVQDMDHENMFWYRQDPGLGLRLIYFSYDVKMKEKGDIPEGYSVSREKKERFSLILESASTNQTSMYLCASTQTGVPYEQYFGPGTRLTVT.

In DNA form, the CDR3 reads TGTGCCAGCTCACCACCGGGACAGGGGTCTGGGGCCAACGTCCTGACTTTC. It codes for CASSPPGQGSGANVLTF. This chain connects TRBV18 to TRBJ2-6, with TRBD1 matching 10 bases. This CDR3 contains 17 residues. Looked up from germline, CDR1 is KGHSH and CDR2 is LQKENI. Unmatched junction bases numbered 0, after V lost 0 bases and J lost 1 base.

V gene TRBV2 combines with J gene TRBJ2-7; 7 nucleotides match TRBD1. The CDR3 length is 13 residues. Looked up from germline, CDR1 is SNHLY and CDR2 is FYNNEI. V lost 9 bases, J lost 2 bases, and 7 bases stayed unmatched. The CDR3 nucleotides read TGTGCCAGACGACAGGGTCCAACCTACGAGCAGTACTTC. Its protein product is CARRQGPTYEQYF.

CDR3 sequence reads: CASSLTGPGHMFF. CDR3 nucleotide sequence: TGTGCCAGCAGCTTAACTGGTCCGGGACATATGTTCTTC. The chain employs TRBV7-3 and TRBJ2-1; D might be TRBD1 (6 bases). The CDR3 has 13 residues. The V gene's germline CDR1 is SGHTA and CDR2 FQGTGA. The V end lost 0 bases, the J end lost 15 bases, and 15 bases lay between the germline ends.

The V and J genes are TRBV6-5 and TRBJ1-1, with 12 bases matching TRBD1. J was trimmed by 10 bases and V by 6 bases; bases with no gene match: 9. This CDR3 contains 14 residues. Germline lookup yields CDR1 MNHEY and CDR2 SVGAGI. CDR3 loop: CASSLGQGALGAFF. For the CDR3, the DNA is TGTGCCAGCAGCCTGGGACAGGGGGCGTTGGGAGCTTTCTTT.

The chain employs TRBV7-3 and TRBJ1-1, with D uncertain. Trimming pared 5 bases from V and 1 base from J, leaving 14 bases between. From germline, CDR1 is SGHTA and CDR2 FQGTGA. The CDR3 length is 15 residues. CDR3 region: CASSPLTGKNTEAFF. DNA for the CDR3: TGTGCCAGCAGCCCCCTAACGGGAAAGAACACTGAAGCTTTCTTT.

J is TRBJ2-3 and V is TRBV30; D might be TRBD2 (6 bases). The CDR3 covers 12 residues. The germline V gene encodes CDR1 GTSNPN and CDR2 SVGIG (reference sequence). V was clipped by 7 bases and J by 6 bases, with 14 bases between them. In DNA, the CDR3 is TGTGCCTTAATGGGGGGTCTGGATACGCAGTATTTT. Amino acids: CALMGGLDTQYF.

V usage is TRBV5-1 and J usage is TRBJ1-1, with D unclear. CDR1 is SGHRS, CDR2 YFSETQ, per germline. The CDR3 spans 14 residues. Trimming cost V 2 bases and J 0 bases, with 8 bases left between them. The CDR3 DNA reads TGCGCCAGCAGCTTCGTACAGATGAACACTGAAGCTTTCTTT. Translated, it gives CASSFVQMNTEAFF. Supplemented by reference TRBV5-1 and TRBJ1-1, the full variable domain reads KAGVTQTPRYLIKTRGQQVTLSCSPISGHRSVSWYQQTPGQGLQFLFEYFSETQRNKGNFPGRFSGRQFSNSRSEMNVSTLELGDSALYLCASSFVQMNTEAFFGQGTRLTVV.

The chain is built from TRBV5-1 and TRBJ1-3; D unclear. The ends were cut back, 1 base at V and 3 bases at J, with 8 bases in the middle. Germline V gene sequence: CDR1 SGHRS, CDR2 YFSETQ. The CDR3 covers 14 residues. This CDR3 is CASSLNRNGNTIYF. The CDR3, as DNA: TGCGCCAGCAGCTTGAACAGAAATGGAAACACCATATATTTT.

The chain couples TRBV5-4 to TRBJ1-1, with D possibly being TRBD1 (5 bases). The CDR3 has 14 residues. Germline CDR1 and CDR2: SGHNT and YYREEE (reference sequence). Trimming left V 0 bases short and J 3 bases short, with 9 bases between. The CDR3 nucleotides read TGTGCCAGCAGCTTGGGACAGCCTTACACTGAAGCTTTCTTT. Protein sequence: CASSLGQPYTEAFF.

The count of this clone is one. This rearrangement joins TRBV7-3 to TRBJ2-6; 8 bases are a match to TRBD2. CDR1 SGHTA and CDR2 FQGTGA come from the germline V gene. This CDR3 spans 18 amino acids. Germline trimming cut 5 bases from V and 0 bases from J; bases unmatched to any gene: 9. In DNA form, the CDR3 reads TGTGCCAGCAGCCAAACAGCGGGGGAGCTCTCTGGGGCCAACGTCCTGACTTTC. Translation gives CASSQTAGELSGANVLTF.

The gene calls are TRBV6-4 and TRBJ1-2, with TRBD1 identical over 9 bases. CDR1 and CDR2 from the germline V gene are MRHNA and SNTAGT. This CDR3 comprises 13 residues. V dropped 5 bases and J dropped 5; count of bases not matched to a gene: 3. The CDR3 nucleotides read TGTGCCAGCAGTACCGGGACAGGGTATGGCTACACCTTC. Its translation: CASSTGTGYGYTF.

This sequence joins TRBV28 and TRBJ1-3; 8 bases match TRBD1. V shed 1 base, J shed 2 bases, and the junction held 7 bases outside the gene matches. The CDR3 loop spans 17 amino acids. Germline assignment: CDR1 MDHEN and CDR2 SYDVKM. Written as DNA, the CDR3 is TGTGCCAGCAGTTTATTCCCACAGGGGGGGGCTGGAAACACCATATATTTT. It codes for CASSLFPQGGAGNTIYF. Supplemented by reference TRBV28 and TRBJ1-3, the full variable domain reads DVKVTQSSRYLVKRTGEKVFLECVQDMDHENMFWYRQDPGLGLRLIYFSYDVKMKEKGDIPEGYSVSREKKERFSLILESASTNQTSMYLCASSLFPQGGAGNTIYFGEGSWLTVV.

CDR3 nucleotides: TGTGCCAGCAGCTTGGAGGTAACGGGGAGGAATGGCTACACCTTC. Translating it yields CASSLEVTGRNGYTF. The chain uses TRBV5-4 and TRBJ1-2; the D is unclear. The CDR3 spans 15 residues. Trimming left V 0 bases short and J 6 bases short, with 15 bases between. From germline, CDR1 is SGHNT and CDR2 YYREEE (reference sequence).